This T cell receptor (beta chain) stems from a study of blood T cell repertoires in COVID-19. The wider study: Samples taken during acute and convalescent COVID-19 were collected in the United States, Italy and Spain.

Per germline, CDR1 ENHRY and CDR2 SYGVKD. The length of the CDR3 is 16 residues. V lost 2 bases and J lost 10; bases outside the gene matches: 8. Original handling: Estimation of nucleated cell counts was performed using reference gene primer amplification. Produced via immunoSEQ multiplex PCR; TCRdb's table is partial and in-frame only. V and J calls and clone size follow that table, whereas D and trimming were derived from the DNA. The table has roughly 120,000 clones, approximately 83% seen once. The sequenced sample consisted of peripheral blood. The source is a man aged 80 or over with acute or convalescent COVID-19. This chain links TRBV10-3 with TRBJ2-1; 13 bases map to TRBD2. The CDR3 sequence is CAISEPGLAGEREQFF. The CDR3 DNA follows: TGTGCCATCAGTGAGCCAGGACTAGCGGGAGAACGGGAGCAGTTCTTC.